This TCR beta chain was identified during a study of blood T cell repertoires in COVID-19. The overall study: The United States, Italy and Spain provided the acute and convalescent COVID-19 samples. T cells, B-cell-depleted T cells, or PBMCs supplied cDNA or gDNA.

The CDR3 has 14 residues. V was clipped by 3 bases and J by 8 bases; unmatched bases: 10. Germline V gene lookup returns CDR1 SGHDT and CDR2 YYEEEE. Original data processing: Nucleated cell number was recorded as an estimate derived from reference gene primer amplification. Profiled with immunoSEQ multiplex PCR; TCRdb holds only in-frame clones, not every one. Clonal size and the V and J genes are those of that table, whereas D and trimming came from the DNA. In the table there are about 190,000 clones, around 80% of which are singletons. The source of this sequence is a woman in her 50s with acute or convalescent COVID-19. This chain connects TRBV5-6 to TRBJ1-2; 7 bases agree with TRBD1. The sequenced material came from peripheral blood. The CDR3 DNA reads as TGTGCCAGCAGCTATGGGATAGGGGGCTACGGCTACACCTTC. This translates into CASSYGIGGYGYTF.